The 11 T cell receptor beta chains below were found in one sample sequenced in a study of blood T cell repertoires in COVID-19. TCRdb's copy holds only in-frame clones and misses some; the assay was immunoSEQ multiplex PCR. The table records over 200,000 clones, around four fifths of them present only once. Sequencing used peripheral blood. These receptors all stem from a woman of 80 years or more with active or convalescent COVID-19.

This chain joins TRBV7-2 and TRBJ2-1; 9 nucleotides align to TRBD1. This CDR3 has 15 amino acids. In germline, CDR1 is SGHTA, CDR2 FQGNSA. With V trimmed by 3 bases and J by 4 bases, 4 bases remained unmatched. The CDR3 sequence is CASSFDRGSYNEQFF. The CDR3 nucleotides read TGTGCCAGCAGCTTCGACAGGGGGTCTTACAATGAGCAGTTCTTC. Together with reference TRBV7-2 and TRBJ2-1, the CDR3 gives the full variable domain: GAGVSQSPSNKVTEKGKDVELRCDPISGHTALYWYRQSLGQGLEFLIYFQGNSAPDKSGLPSDRFSAERTGGSVSTLTIQRTQQEDSAVYLCASSFDRGSYNEQFFGPGTRLTVL.

The chain has TRBV7-2 and TRBJ2-1; 10 nucleotides line up with TRBD2. The V segment lost 5 bases and the J segment 9 bases; nucleotides outside the gene matches: 16. Germline V CDR1 and CDR2: SGHTA, FQGNSA. The CDR3 has 17 amino acids. The CDR3 DNA is TGTGCCAGCAGCCCCTCCGGGACTAGCGTTCTACTTGCTGAGCAGTTCTTC. Protein product: CASSPSGTSVLLAEQFF.

This clone was seen a handful of times. J is TRBJ1-5 and V is TRBV29-1, with 7 bases identical to TRBD1. The V segment lost 4 bases and the J segment 6 bases; nucleotides outside the gene matches: 3. Germline-derived CDR1 and CDR2 are SQVTM and ANQGSEA. There are 12 residues in the CDR3. The CDR3 reads CSVGQGRQPQHF. The CDR3 nucleotides read TGCAGCGTTGGACAGGGCCGTCAGCCCCAGCATTTT.

This clone appeared once. V and J are TRBV11-2 and TRBJ1-3; 7 bases agree with TRBD1. Germline CDR1 and CDR2: SGHAT and FQNNGV. V was clipped by 4 bases and J by 0 bases; unmatched bases: 15. The CDR3 totals 19 residues. The CDR3 coding sequence is TGTGCCAGCAGCTCAGGGGGGACGGCGGGTTATTACTCTGGAAACACCATATATTTT. Protein: CASSSGGTAGYYSGNTIYF.

CDR3 amino acids: CASGQWSYSNTGELFF. CDR3 in DNA: TGTGCCAGTGGACAGTGGAGTTACAGTAACACCGGGGAGCTGTTTTTT. The rearrangement links TRBV30 to TRBJ2-2; tentatively, D is TRBD1 (6 bases). This CDR3 spans 16 amino acids. Germline CDR1 reads GTSNPN; CDR2 reads SVGIG (reference sequence). V was trimmed by 8 bases and J by 2 bases, leaving 21 bases between them.

On this clone itself: The junction differs from germline at one of its ends, possibly a read error. V and J are TRBV5-4 and TRBJ1-2; 8 nucleotides match TRBD1. This CDR3 has 14 amino acids. Per the germline V gene, CDR1 is SGHNT and CDR2 is YYREEE (reference sequence). The DNA of the CDR3 is TGTGCCAGCAACTTGGACAGGGAATTGGGGGGCTACACCTTC. It codes for CASNLDRELGGYTF.

V and J are TRBV5-1 and TRBJ2-1, with no clear D. With 7 bases removed from V and 8 bases from J, the gap between germline ends came to 10 bases. From germline, CDR1 is SGHRS and CDR2 YFSETQ. The CDR3 has 11 amino acids. This CDR3 reads CASVREDEQFF. The CDR3, as DNA: TGCGCCAGCGTTCGAGAGGATGAGCAGTTCTTC.

This clone has only one observation. The chain has TRBV5-8 and TRBJ1-2; D call uncertain. The CDR3 consists of 14 residues. Trimming stripped 4 bases from V and 5 bases from J, with 15 bases between. CDR1 and CDR2 (germline): SGHTS, YDEGEE. The DNA of the CDR3 is TGTGCCAGCAGCCCATGGACTGGAAGATATGGCTACACCTTC. It codes for CASSPWTGRYGYTF.

The chain couples TRBV9 to TRBJ1-2, with TRBD1 matching 7 bases. From germline, CDR1 is SGDLS and CDR2 YYNGEE. V shed 4 bases and J 6 bases; nucleotides not matched to a gene: 12. The CDR3 length is 15 residues. The CDR3 DNA sequence: TGTGCCAGCAGCCCAACACAGGGGTCTCCTCATGGCTACACCTTC. This codes for CASSPTQGSPHGYTF.

The J gene is TRBJ1-6, the V gene TRBV7-2, with 12 bases aligning to TRBD1. Germline assignment: CDR1 SGHTA and CDR2 FQGNSA. Unmatched junction bases numbered 7, after V lost 2 bases and J lost 5 bases. This CDR3 region has 18 residues. The CDR3 is CASSLRFGTGGNNSPLHF. The CDR3 nucleotides read TGTGCCAGCAGCTTAAGATTTGGGACAGGGGGCAATAATTCACCCCTCCACTTT. The variable domain in full, completed from reference TRBV7-2 and TRBJ1-6, reads GAGVSQSPSNKVTEKGKDVELRCDPISGHTALYWYRQSLGQGLEFLIYFQGNSAPDKSGLPSDRFSAERTGGSVSTLTIQRTQQEDSAVYLCASSLRFGTGGNNSPLHFGNGTRLTVT.

V usage is TRBV5-6 and J usage is TRBJ2-7, with 8 nucleotides matching TRBD2. V was pared by 2 bases and J by 1 base, with 5 bases of the junction left unmatched. This CDR3 has 15 amino acids. CDR1 and CDR2 (germline): SGHDT, YYEEEE. The CDR3: CASSFGQRGSYEQYF. The CDR3, as DNA: TGTGCCAGCAGCTTCGGCCAGCGGGGGTCCTACGAGCAGTACTTC. Based on the CDR3 plus reference TRBV5-6 and TRBJ2-7, the full variable domain is DAGVTQSPTHLIKTRGQQVTLRCSPKSGHDTVSWYQQALGQGPQFIFQYYEEEERQRGNFPDRFSGHQFPNYSSELNVNALLLGDSALYLCASSFGQRGSYEQYFGPGTRLTVT.